The rows below give T cell receptor beta chains drawn from one sample of a study of blood T cells in healthy people across ages. TCRdb re-called the 5' RACE reads with MiXCR, one entry per CDR3 protein. The repertoire holds 850,000 or so distinct CDR3 sequences, with roughly 26% as singletons. The sequenced sample consisted of blood. The receptors were sampled from a woman at least 80 years old in good health. The CDR3 runs from the conserved cysteine through the conserved F or W. A D gene is named only where the DNA matches it firmly. Clone size is shown for a subset of rows, as once, few, many or a class of expanded clone.

>many|TRBV12-3/TRBV12-4|NA|TRBJ2-7
TGTGCCAGCACTCAGGGACCCGGCGAGCAGTACTTC
CASTQGPGEQYF
>many|TRBV7-2|TRBD1|TRBJ2-5
TGTGCCAGCAGCGCATTTGGACAGGTTACTCAAGAGACCCAGTACTTC
CASSAFGQVTQETQYF
>many|TRBV20-1|NA|TRBJ1-2
TGCAGTGCAAAGACCGGGAAGAAGGACTATGGCTACACCTTC
CSAKTGKKDYGYTF
>many|TRBV7-9|NA|TRBJ2-3
TGTGCCAGCAGCTTAGTTCAGGGGTACGATACGCAGTATTTT
CASSLVQGYDTQYF
>many|TRBV11-2|TRBD2|TRBJ2-3
TGTGCCAGCACCGCCGGGGCGGGGGGCGGCACAGATACGCAGTATTTT
CASTAGAGGGTDTQYF
>many|TRBV7-9|TRBD1|TRBJ1-5
TGTGCCAGCAGCTTCGAGGGGGCCAATCAGCCCCAGCATTTT
CASSFEGANQPQHF
>many|TRBV6-5|TRBD2|TRBJ2-3
TGTGCCAGCATGGCGGGGGGAACCTCAGATACGCAGTATTTT
CASMAGGTSDTQYF
>many|TRBV9|TRBD1|TRBJ2-6
TGTGCCAGCAGCCTGGGACAGGCCCTAAGCTCTGGGGCCAACGTCCTGACTTTC
CASSLGQALSSGANVLTF
>NA|TRBV7-2|NA|TRBJ2-7
TGTGCCAGCAGCGAGAAAGGGATTCAGTACTTC
CASSEKGIQYF
>many|TRBV7-2|NA|TRBJ1-5
TGTGCCAGCAGCCTAGGAGGGGGGATAGGCAATCAGCCCCAGCATTTT
CASSLGGGIGNQPQHF
>few|TRBV7-2|TRBD1|TRBJ1-3
TGTGCCAGCATCAGAGAAGGGGGACAGTTGTATAAGGGCTCTGGAAACACCATATATTTT
CASIREGGQLYKGSGNTIYF
>many|TRBV27|TRBD2|TRBJ2-4
TGTGCCAGCAGTTTATTGGCTAGCGGGGGGGCTGACATTCAGTACTTC
CASSLLASGGADIQYF
>NA|TRBV12-3/TRBV12-4|NA|TRBJ2-5
TGTGCCAGCAGTTCCCCTAGGGGGACCCAGTACTTC
CASSSPRGTQYF
>once|TRBV7-8|NA|TRBJ1-2
TGTGCCAGCAGCCCTTGGGGATTAGCTAACTATGGCTACACCTTC
CASSPWGLANYGYTF
>many|TRBV7-2|TRBD2|TRBJ2-5
TGTGCCAGCAGCCCTACCGCTAGCGGCGAAACCCAGTACTTC
CASSPTASGETQYF
>many|TRBV25-1|NA|TRBJ2-5
TGTGCCAGCAGTGTACAGGGTAGTAAGGGGCAAGAGACCCAGTACTTC
CASSVQGSKGQETQYF
>many|TRBV24-1|TRBD1|TRBJ2-1
TGTGCCACCAGTGGAACACAGGGGTTGAATGAGCAGTTCTTC
CATSGTQGLNEQFF
>many|TRBV20-1|NA|TRBJ2-3
TGCAGTGTCGAGAGGGGACCTACTATAACAGATACGCAGTATTTT
CSVERGPTITDTQYF
>few|TRBV6-2/TRBV6-3|TRBD2|TRBJ2-1
TGTGCCAGCAGTTACGGGGGCGGGGGGGTCTACAATGAGCAGTTCTTC
CASSYGGGGVYNEQFF
>many|TRBV5-1|NA|TRBJ2-5
TGCGCCAGCAGCCCGGAACAGGGAAGAAGAGAGACCCAGTACTTC
CASSPEQGRRETQYF
>NA|TRBV10-3|NA|TRBJ2-3
TGTGCCATCAGGCGTCAGGGGAACGCAGATACGCAGTATTTT
CAIRRQGNADTQYF
>NA|TRBV12-3/TRBV12-4|TRBD1|TRBJ1-1
TGTGCCAGCAGCCGACAGGGATGGGGCTCGACTGAAGCTTTCTTT
CASSRQGWGSTEAFF
>NA|TRBV27|NA|TRBJ1-1
TGTGCCAGCAGCTCTACGGGACGGATGAACACTGAAGCTTTCTTT
CASSSTGRMNTEAFF
>many|TRBV20-1|NA|TRBJ2-3
TGCAGTGCTGTGGGCATGTGGGAGAACCCAGATACGCAGTATTTT
CSAVGMWENPDTQYF
>NA|TRBV20-1|NA|TRBJ1-5
TGCAGTGCTAGAGATGGGACATCCAACAATCAGCCCCAGCATTTT
CSARDGTSNNQPQHF
>few|TRBV6-2/TRBV6-3|TRBD2|TRBJ2-1
TGTGCCAGCAGTTGCGGTGCGGGGGGTTACAATGAGCAGTTCTTC
CASSCGAGGYNEQFF
>many|TRBV5-1|TRBD1|TRBJ2-1
TGCGCCAGCAGCTTGTATGTGACAGGGGCGAGAAATGAGCAGTTCTTC
CASSLYVTGARNEQFF
>few|TRBV5-6|TRBD1|TRBJ2-7
TGTGCCAGCAGCCTCATAGGACAGGGTGACGATGAGCAGTACTTC
CASSLIGQGDDEQYF
>NA|TRBV7-2|TRBD1|TRBJ1-5
TGTGCCAACAGCTTTGAGGACAGGGCTGCCCAGCATTTT
CANSFEDRAAQHF
>NA|TRBV2|NA|TRBJ2-5
TGTGCCAGCAGTGTTGGGGGCCCGGAGACCCAGTACTTC
CASSVGGPETQYF
>NA|TRBV27|NA|TRBJ2-7
TGTGCCAGCAGTTTCTGGGCAGACTCCTACAATGAGCAGTACTTC
CASSFWADSYNEQYF
>few|TRBV5-1|NA|TRBJ1-1
TGCGCCAGCAGCTTCGGCAACTCTGAAGCTTTCTTT
CASSFGNSEAFF
>many|TRBV20-1|NA|TRBJ1-4
TGCAGTGTGGGGGGAACTAATGAAAAACTGTTTTTT
CSVGGTNEKLFF
>NA|TRBV20-1|NA|TRBJ1-5
TGCAGTGCTAGACCCCTAGGGACACTGGAGACCCAGCATTTT
CSARPLGTLETQHF
>many|TRBV12-3/TRBV12-4|TRBD2|TRBJ2-3
TGTGCCAGCAGCCAAACGGGGGGGCCGAGCACAGATACGCAGTATTTT
CASSQTGGPSTDTQYF
>many|TRBV5-1|TRBD2|TRBJ2-3
TGCGCCAGCAGCTTAGGGACTAGCGGGGGACTCACAGATACGCAGTATTTT
CASSLGTSGGLTDTQYF
>NA|TRBV7-2|TRBD1|TRBJ2-7
TGTGCCAGCAGCTCCGACGACAGGGGACCCTTCTACGAGCAGTACTTC
CASSSDDRGPFYEQYF
>NA|TRBV7-2|NA|TRBJ2-3
TGTGCCAGCAGTCGAGAGTACACAGATACGCAGTATTTT
CASSREYTDTQYF
>many|TRBV5-1|NA|TRBJ2-4
TGCGCCAGCAGCCAGGCAGGAGCCAAAAACATTCAGTACTTC
CASSQAGAKNIQYF
>many|TRBV7-9|NA|TRBJ2-1
TGTGCCATCAAGACGGATCACAATGAGCAGTTCTTC
CAIKTDHNEQFF
>many|TRBV7-2|TRBD1|TRBJ1-2
TGTGCCAGCAGCTACTACAGGGGGCACGACTATGGCTACACCTTC
CASSYYRGHDYGYTF
>NA|TRBV6-5|NA|TRBJ2-1
TGTGCCAGCAGTTACTCCCCAGGGGGGGCCTCCTACAATGAGCAGGTCTTC
CASSYSPGGASYNEQVF
>many|TRBV29-1|NA|TRBJ2-4
TGCAGCGTTGGAACTAGCCGTACCAAAAACATTCAGTACTTC
CSVGTSRTKNIQYF
>NA|TRBV7-2|NA|TRBJ1-2
TGTGCCAGCAGCTTAACGCAGGGAAGTTGGTATGGCTACACCTTC
CASSLTQGSWYGYTF
>many|TRBV7-8|NA|TRBJ2-5
TGTGCCAGCCGAGGGGTTTCTCGGGAGACCCAGTACTTC
CASRGVSRETQYF
>many|TRBV20-1|NA|TRBJ2-1
TGCAGTGCTAGTTCGGGGGCGAACTACAATGAGCAGTTCTTC
CSASSGANYNEQFF
>many|TRBV5-1|TRBD2|TRBJ2-5
TGTGCCAGCTCACTCGGACTAGCGGGGAAAGAGACCCAGTACTTC
CASSLGLAGKETQYF
>NA|TRBV6-1|NA|TRBJ2-7
TGTGCCAGCAGGGGAGGTGGGGGCCTTAACTCCTACGAGCAGTACTTC
CASRGGGGLNSYEQYF
>many|TRBV6-5|TRBD2|TRBJ2-3
TGTGCCAGCAGTTACTCGAAGGGGACTAGCGGGAGCACAGATACGCAGTATTTT
CASSYSKGTSGSTDTQYF
>NA|TRBV20-1|TRBD1|TRBJ2-3
TGCAGTGCTCGAAACCAGGGGGCGGTTGGTACAGATACGCAGTATTTT
CSARNQGAVGTDTQYF
>many|TRBV20-1|TRBD2|TRBJ2-5
TGCAGTGCTAGAGAACTAGCGGGGAAAGAGACCCAGTACTTC
CSARELAGKETQYF
>NA|TRBV6-2/TRBV6-3|TRBD2|TRBJ2-1
TGTGCCCCCACGGGGGGTAATGAGCAGTTCTTC
CAPTGGNEQFF
>many|TRBV3-1|NA|TRBJ2-5
TGTGCCAGCAGCCAAGATGCTAGAACCAGAGTGGAGACCCAGTACTTC
CASSQDARTRVETQYF